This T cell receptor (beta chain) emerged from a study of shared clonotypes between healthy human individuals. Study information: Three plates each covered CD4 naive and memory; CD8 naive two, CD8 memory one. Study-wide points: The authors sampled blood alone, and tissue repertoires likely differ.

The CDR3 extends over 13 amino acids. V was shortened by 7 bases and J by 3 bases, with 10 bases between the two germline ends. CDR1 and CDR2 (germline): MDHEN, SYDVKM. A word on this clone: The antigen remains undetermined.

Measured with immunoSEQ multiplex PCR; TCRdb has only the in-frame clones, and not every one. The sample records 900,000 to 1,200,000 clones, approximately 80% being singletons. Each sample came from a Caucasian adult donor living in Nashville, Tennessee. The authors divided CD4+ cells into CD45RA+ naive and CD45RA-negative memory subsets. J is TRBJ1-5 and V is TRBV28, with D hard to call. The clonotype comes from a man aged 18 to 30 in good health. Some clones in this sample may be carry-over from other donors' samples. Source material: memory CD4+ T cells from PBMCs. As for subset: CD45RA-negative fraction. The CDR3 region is CASTPNSNQPQHF. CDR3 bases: TGTGCCAGCACCCCGAATTCCAATCAGCCCCAGCATTTT. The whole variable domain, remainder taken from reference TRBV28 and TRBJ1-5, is DVKVTQSSRYLVKRTGEKVFLECVQDMDHENMFWYRQDPGLGLRLIYFSYDVKMKEKGDIPEGYSVSREKKERFSLILESASTNQTSMYLCASTPNSNQPQHFGDGTRLSIL.